This record covers a single T cell receptor beta chain. What it binds is not known. The entry originates in a study of OX40 agonist ivuxolimab in advanced cancers. Study-wide context: Patients were infused with ivuxolimab every 2 weeks at 0.01 to 10 mg/kg.

The CDR3 spans 14 residues. Germline CDR1 MNHEY, CDR2 SMNVEV (reference sequence). V was trimmed by 3 bases and J by 3 bases, leaving 8 bases between them. Sequenced by immunoSEQ multiplex PCR; TCRdb stores in-frame clones only, minus some. The repertoire holds 65,000 to 80,000 clones, with approximately 82% as singletons. Study results and caveats: Still undetermined is the antigen specificity of the expanded peripheral T cells. On average, CD8+ T cells showed a greater number of expanded clones than CD4+.

The material sequenced was CD4+ or CD8+ T cells sorted from blood, taken in a trial of the OX40 agonist ivuxolimab. The V and J genes are TRBV27 and TRBJ2-2, with TRBD1 as a possible D gene (6 bases). The receptor was isolated from an adult with an advanced solid tumor such as melanoma, head and neck, liver or kidney cancer. CDR3 in amino acids: CASSFYRDTGELFF. The DNA of the CDR3 is TGTGCCAGCAGTTTCTACAGGGACACCGGGGAGCTGTTTTTT.